This record looks at one T cell receptor beta chain sequence and its context. Data came from immunoSEQ multiplex PCR; TCRdb stores just in-frame clones and leaves some out. In the table there are 45,000 to 55,000 clones, roughly two thirds of which are singletons. The sample is drawn from a study of blood T cell repertoires in COVID-19. For the study at large: PBMCs, B-cell-depleted T cells, or T cells provided the cDNA or gDNA that made up the material.

The sequence was obtained from a woman in her seventies with acute or convalescent COVID-19. The sample comprised peripheral blood.

CDR3 protein: CASSQQAGGAYEQYF. CDR3 DNA: TGTGCCAGCAGCCAACAAGCGGGTGGGGCCTACGAGCAGTACTTC. The V and J genes are TRBV9 and TRBJ2-7, with D tentatively TRBD2 (6 bases). The germline CDR1 and CDR2 sequences are SGDLS and YYNGEE. Trimming removed 4 bases at V and 2 bases at J, with 16 bases between. The CDR3 covers 15 residues.